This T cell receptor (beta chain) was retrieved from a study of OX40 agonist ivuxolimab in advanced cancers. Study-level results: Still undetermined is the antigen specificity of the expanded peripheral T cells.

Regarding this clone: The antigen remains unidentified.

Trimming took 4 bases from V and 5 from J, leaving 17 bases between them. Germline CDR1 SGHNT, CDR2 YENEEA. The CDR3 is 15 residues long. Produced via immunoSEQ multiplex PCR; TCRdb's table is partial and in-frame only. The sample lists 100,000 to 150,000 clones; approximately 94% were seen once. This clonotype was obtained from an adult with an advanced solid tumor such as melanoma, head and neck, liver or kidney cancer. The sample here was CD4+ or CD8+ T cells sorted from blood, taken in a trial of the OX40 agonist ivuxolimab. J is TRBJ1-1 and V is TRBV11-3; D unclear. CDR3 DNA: TGTGCCAGCAGCTCGGGCCCCCCGGGAGAGACTGAAGCTTTCTTT. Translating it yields CASSSGPPGETEAFF.